These 23 T cell receptor beta chains share one sample of origin, sequenced in a study of T-cell memory formation after mild COVID-19 (dated by TCRdb to the early 2020s). Library preparation employed 5' RACE. Sequencing was performed on an Illumina NovaSeq 6000. TCRdb itself trimmed the public reads at Q25 with fastp, ran MiXCR and retained productive beta chains. CDR3 protein duplicates are merged, each entry listing the most common genes and DNA. The sample table shows approximately 300,000 distinct CDR3 sequences, and 15% are seen once. The ten largest make up roughly a fifth of the sample. What was sequenced was PBMCs or a T cell subset sorted from them (not recorded which). The receptors stem from a man younger than 30 who had mild COVID-19 (a few samples of this study predate the infection). The sample titles of this study are shuffled in the database, so cell type and time point are left out; the donor was told from shared clones.

This chain uses TRBV15 with TRBJ1-5, with D perhaps TRBD1 (5 bases). With 2 bases removed from V and 11 bases from J, the gap between germline ends came to 13 bases. CDR1 and CDR2 from the germline V gene are LNHNV and YYDKDF (reference sequence). The CDR3 length is 13 residues. As DNA, the CDR3 is TGTGCCACCAGCAGATCCGGGGCCGGGGCCCAGCATTTT. Translated, it gives CATSRSGAGAQHF.

Many counts were recorded for this clonotype. V and J are TRBV5-1 and TRBJ2-2, with a weak D call TRBD2 (6 bases). Per the germline V gene, CDR1 is SGHRS and CDR2 is YFSETQ. The CDR3 consists of 16 residues. Between the trimmed V and J ends, which lost 0 bases and 5 bases, there was a span of 14 bases. The CDR3 region is CASSLAAWGETGELFF. The DNA for the CDR3 is TGCGCCAGCAGCTTGGCGGCCTGGGGGGAAACCGGGGAGCTGTTTTTT.

This clonotype was observed a handful of times. This sequence joins TRBV12-3 or TRBV12-4 and TRBJ2-2, with 11 bases that match TRBD2. V shed 6 bases and J 4 bases; nucleotides not matched to a gene: 19. This CDR3 contains 20 residues. The CDR3 DNA follows: TGTGCCAGCAGACGCCCAAACGGGGGACTAGCGGTAATGTCCACCGGGGAGCTGTTTTTT. Amino acids: CASRRPNGGLAVMSTGELFF.

Regarding this clonotype: Mismatch with germline at one junction end may stem from a read error. This sequence joins TRBV7-7 and TRBJ2-5; no definite D call. CDR3 length: 14 amino acids. Germline lookup yields CDR1 SSHAT and CDR2 FNYEAQ (reference sequence). CDR3 amino acids: CASSPDINQETQYF. The CDR3, as DNA: TGTGCTAGCAGCCCCGACATAAACCAAGAGACCCAGTACTTC.

A few counts support this clonotype. This chain joins TRBV20-1 and TRBJ1-1; no reliable D call. CDR1 is DFQATT, CDR2 SNEGSKA, per germline (reference sequence). The CDR3 length is 14 residues. V was pared by 0 bases and J by 7 bases, with 15 bases between. The CDR3, as DNA: TGCAGTGCTAGAGATCTTGCAGGACCGGGTGAAGCTTTCTTT. This sequence encodes CSARDLAGPGEAFF.

This chain joins TRBV7-3 and TRBJ2-3; 7 nucleotides line up with TRBD1. The CDR3 covers 13 residues. With V trimmed by 7 bases and J by 2 bases, 3 bases remained unmatched. From germline, CDR1 is SGHTA and CDR2 FQGTGA. CDR3 protein: CASKGQNTDTQYF. CDR3 sequence (DNA): TGTGCCAGCAAGGGACAGAACACAGATACGCAGTATTTT. The full variable domain, completed using reference TRBV7-3 and TRBJ2-3, is GAGVSQTPSNKVTEKGKYVELRCDPISGHTALYWYRQSLGQGPEFLIYFQGTGAADDSGLPNDRFFAVRPEGSVSTLKIQRTERGDSAVYLCASKGQNTDTQYFGPGTRLTVL.

This clonotype was seen more than once but under ten times. This chain uses TRBV30 with TRBJ1-2; D unclear. The CDR3 has 14 amino acids. Trimming removed 2 bases from V and 0 bases from J, with 10 bases in between. Germline-derived CDR1 and CDR2 are GTSNPN and SVGIG (reference sequence). CDR3 sequence: CAWSRPTANYGYTF. The CDR3 DNA reads as TGTGCCTGGAGTAGACCTACAGCTAACTATGGCTACACCTTC.

The CDR3 is CASSLGGTGAGANVLTF. CDR3 DNA: TGTGCCAGCAGTTTAGGTGGGACAGGGGCTGGGGCCAACGTCCTGACTTTC. The J gene is TRBJ2-6, the V gene TRBV2, with TRBD1 matching 10 bases. The germline V gene has CDR1 SNHLY and CDR2 FYNNEI. After removal of 5 bases from V and 2 bases from J, the junction contained 6 bases not matched to a gene. The CDR3 has 17 amino acids.

In its sample, this clonotype was seen a few times. The V gene is TRBV4-2, the J gene TRBJ1-2, with D hard to call. CDR1 LGHNA and CDR2 YNFKEQ come from the germline V gene. The CDR3 runs to 15 residues. Trimming shortened V by 3 bases and J by 1 base, and 12 bases separated the two germline ends. The chain's CDR3 is CASSHGPADNYGYTF. CDR3 sequence (DNA): TGTGCCAGCAGCCACGGGCCAGCCGATAACTATGGCTACACCTTC.

In its sample, this clonotype was seen many times. The V gene is TRBV11-2, the J gene TRBJ1-1; TRBD1 agrees at 9 bases. The CDR3 length is 14 residues. From germline, CDR1 is SGHAT and CDR2 FQNNGV. Trimming removed 1 base from V and 8 bases from J; junction bases left unmatched: 5. The CDR3 coding sequence is TGTGCCAGCAGCTTAGCGGGAGGACAGGGGGAAGCTTTCTTT. This gives the protein CASSLAGGQGEAFF.

The chain is built from TRBV9 and TRBJ1-1, with TRBD1 identical over 7 bases. The J segment lost 3 bases and the V segment lost 2 bases, leaving 19 bases of the junction unmatched. Germline CDR1 SGDLS, CDR2 YYNGEE. The CDR3 sequence is 19 residues long. CDR3: CASSVPDGEGARLHTEAFF. CDR3 DNA: TGTGCCAGCAGCGTTCCCGACGGGGAGGGGGCGCGTTTGCACACTGAAGCTTTCTTT.

This rearrangement joins TRBV12-3 or TRBV12-4 to TRBJ2-3; the match to TRBD2 covers 10 bases. The V gene end was trimmed by 7 bases and the J gene end by 2 bases; junction bases not matched to a gene: 12. There are 17 residues in the CDR3. The CDR3 is CASTLTIAGGITDTQYF. In DNA, the CDR3 is TGTGCCAGCACCTTAACGATAGCGGGGGGAATCACAGATACGCAGTATTTT.

This chain connects TRBV27 to TRBJ2-1; 8 nucleotides align to TRBD1. This CDR3 has 15 amino acids. V lost 1 base, J lost 8 bases, and 7 bases stayed unmatched. Germline V gives CDR1 MNHEY, CDR2 SMNVEV (reference sequence). In DNA, the CDR3 is TGTGCCAGCAGTTTATTGCCCGGACAGGGCGATGAGCAGTTCTTC. Translated: CASSLLPGQGDEQFF.

The chain links TRBV7-3 to TRBJ2-3; the match to TRBD2 covers 8 bases. Germline assignment: CDR1 SGHTA and CDR2 FQGTGA. The V gene end was trimmed by 3 bases and the J gene end by 6 bases; junction bases not matched to a gene: 5. The CDR3 consists of 14 residues. CDR3: CASSFQTSADTQYF. DNA of the CDR3: TGTGCCAGCAGCTTTCAGACTAGCGCCGATACGCAGTATTTT.

This chain uses TRBV7-3 with TRBJ2-1, with a possible D match to TRBD2 (5 bases). V lost 4 bases and J lost 0, with 10 bases in between. Germline V gene data show CDR1 as SGHTA and CDR2 as FQGTGA. CDR3 length equals 15 residues. The CDR3 sequence: CASSSDSSSYNEQFF. CDR3 nucleotides: TGTGCCAGCAGCTCGGACTCAAGCTCCTACAATGAGCAGTTCTTC.

This clonotype was observed a handful of times. V is TRBV7-2 and J is TRBJ2-7; possible D gene TRBD2, 5 bases. The CDR3 runs 12 residues. CDR1 is SGHTA and CDR2 is FQGNSA in the germline V gene. V lost 5 bases to trimming and J lost 4 bases, with 9 bases between them. The chain's CDR3 is CASSVRGYEQYF. The CDR3 region has the DNA TGTGCCAGCAGCGTACGGGGTTACGAGCAGTACTTC.

The J gene is TRBJ2-7, the V gene TRBV2; TRBD1 aligns across 9 bases. The J segment lost 4 bases and the V segment lost 8 bases, leaving 6 bases of the junction unmatched. Germline values: CDR1 SNHLY, CDR2 FYNNEI. The CDR3 spans 13 residues. CDR3 DNA: TGTGCCAGCGGGGGACAGGGCAGTTACGAGCAGTACGTC. Residues: CASGGQGSYEQYV.

This clonotype came up many times. The chain uses TRBV15 and TRBJ2-1; TRBD2 matches at 8 bases. This CDR3 comprises 16 residues. With V trimmed by 3 bases and J by 5 bases, 9 bases remained unmatched. Germline CDR1 and CDR2: LNHNV and YYDKDF (reference sequence). The CDR3 here is CATSRARGGSDNEQFF. The CDR3 DNA reads TGTGCCACCAGCAGGGCCCGGGGGGGGTCGGACAATGAGCAGTTCTTC.

The V and J genes are TRBV6-6 and TRBJ1-6, with D unclear. The V gene's germline CDR1 is MNHNY and CDR2 SVGAGI (reference sequence). This CDR3 has 14 residues. V was cut by 6 bases and J by 6 bases, with 12 bases left in between. CDR3 sequence: CASSQTTVNSPLHF. The CDR3, as DNA: TGTGCCAGCAGCCAAACGACCGTTAATTCACCCCTCCACTTT.

This clonotype came up a few times. The CDR3: CASSYWKNTEAFF. CDR3 in DNA: TGTGCCAGCAGTTATTGGAAGAACACTGAAGCTTTCTTT. This rearrangement joins TRBV27 to TRBJ1-1, with D hard to call. Germline-derived CDR1 and CDR2 are MNHEY and SMNVEV (reference sequence). CDR3 length: 13 amino acids. The germline V and J ends were trimmed by 4 bases and 1 base, with 7 bases remaining between them.

This clonotype was recorded many times. The V and J genes are TRBV15 and TRBJ2-1; a weak D match, TRBD2 (6 bases). Trimming stripped 3 bases from V and 5 bases from J, with 11 bases between. Germline V gene lookup returns CDR1 LNHNV and CDR2 YYDKDF (reference sequence). The length of the CDR3 is 14 residues. The CDR3 reads CATSRTDYHNEQFF. The CDR3 DNA reads as TGTGCCACCAGCAGGACGGACTACCACAATGAGCAGTTCTTC.

This clonotype appeared a few times. V usage is TRBV6-2 or TRBV6-3 and J usage is TRBJ2-1; D is possibly TRBD1 or TRBD2 (6 bases each). V was trimmed by 2 bases and J by 5 bases, leaving 16 bases between them. This CDR3 spans 16 amino acids. CDR1 MNHEY and CDR2 SVGEGT come from the germline V gene. CDR3 residues: CASSYPARGLDNEQFF. The CDR3 coding sequence is TGTGCCAGCAGTTACCCGGCCCGGGGGCTCGACAATGAGCAGTTCTTC.

Only a few counts were recorded for this clonotype. CDR3 loop: CASRIGQGSRNEQFF. CDR3 coding DNA: TGTGCCAGCAGAATCGGACAGGGCTCACGCAATGAGCAGTTCTTC. The rearrangement links TRBV11-2 to TRBJ2-1; TRBD1 matches 8 bases. V was pared by 6 bases and J by 6 bases, with 10 bases of the junction left unmatched. This CDR3 contains 15 residues. Germline V gene lookup returns CDR1 SGHAT and CDR2 FQNNGV. The variable domain in full, with the rest retrieved from reference TRBV11-2 and TRBJ2-1, is EAGVAQSPRYKIIEKRQSVAFWCNPISGHATLYWYQQILGQGPKLLIQFQNNGVVDDSQLPKDRFSAERLKGVDSTLKIQPAKLEDSAVYLCASRIGQGSRNEQFFGPGTRLTVL.